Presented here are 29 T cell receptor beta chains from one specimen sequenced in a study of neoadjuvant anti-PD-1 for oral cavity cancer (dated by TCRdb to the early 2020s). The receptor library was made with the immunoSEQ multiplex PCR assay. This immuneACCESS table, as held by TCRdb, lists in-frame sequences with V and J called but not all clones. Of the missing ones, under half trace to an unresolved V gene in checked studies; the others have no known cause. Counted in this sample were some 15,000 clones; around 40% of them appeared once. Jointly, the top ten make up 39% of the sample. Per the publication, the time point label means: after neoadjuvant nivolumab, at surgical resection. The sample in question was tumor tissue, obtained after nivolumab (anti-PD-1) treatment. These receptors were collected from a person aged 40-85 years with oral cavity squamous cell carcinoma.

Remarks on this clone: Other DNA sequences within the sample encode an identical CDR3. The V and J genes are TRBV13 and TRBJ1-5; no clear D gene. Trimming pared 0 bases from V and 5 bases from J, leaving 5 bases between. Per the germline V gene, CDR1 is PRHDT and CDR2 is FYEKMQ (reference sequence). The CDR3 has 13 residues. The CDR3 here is CASSLGRDQPQHF. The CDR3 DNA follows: TGTGCCAGCAGCTTAGGCCGGGATCAGCCCCAGCATTTT.

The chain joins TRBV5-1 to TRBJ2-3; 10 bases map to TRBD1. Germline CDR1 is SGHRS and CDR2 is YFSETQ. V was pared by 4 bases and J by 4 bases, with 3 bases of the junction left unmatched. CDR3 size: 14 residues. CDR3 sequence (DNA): TGCGCCAGCAGCATAGGACAGGGGGCAGATACGCAGTATTTT. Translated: CASSIGQGADTQYF.

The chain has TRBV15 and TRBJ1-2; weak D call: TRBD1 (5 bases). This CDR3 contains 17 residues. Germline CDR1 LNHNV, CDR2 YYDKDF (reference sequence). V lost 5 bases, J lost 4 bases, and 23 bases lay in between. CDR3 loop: CATSEPEFRGDLYGYTF. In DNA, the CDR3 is TGTGCCACCAGCGAACCCGAGTTTCGGGGGGACCTCTATGGCTACACCTTC.

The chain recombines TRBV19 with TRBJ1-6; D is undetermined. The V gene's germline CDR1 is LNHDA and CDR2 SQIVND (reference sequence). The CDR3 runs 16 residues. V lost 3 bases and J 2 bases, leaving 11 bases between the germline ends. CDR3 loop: CASSMSSSAYNSPLHF. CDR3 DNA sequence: TGTGCCAGTAGTATGTCTTCTTCCGCCTATAATTCACCCCTCCACTTT.

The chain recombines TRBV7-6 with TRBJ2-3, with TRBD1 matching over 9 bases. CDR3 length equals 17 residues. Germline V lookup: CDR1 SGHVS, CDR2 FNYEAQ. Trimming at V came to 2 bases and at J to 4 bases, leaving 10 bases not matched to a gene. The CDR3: CASSLRLTGGRPDTQYF. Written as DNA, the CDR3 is TGTGCCAGCAGCTTAAGGTTGACAGGGGGAAGGCCAGATACGCAGTATTTT.

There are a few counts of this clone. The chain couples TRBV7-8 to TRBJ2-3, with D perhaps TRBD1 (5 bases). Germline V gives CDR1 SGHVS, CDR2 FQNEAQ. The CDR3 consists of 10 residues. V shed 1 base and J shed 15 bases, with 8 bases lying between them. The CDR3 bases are TGTGCCAGCAGCTTAGGACAGTTATATTTT. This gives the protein CASSLGQLYF.

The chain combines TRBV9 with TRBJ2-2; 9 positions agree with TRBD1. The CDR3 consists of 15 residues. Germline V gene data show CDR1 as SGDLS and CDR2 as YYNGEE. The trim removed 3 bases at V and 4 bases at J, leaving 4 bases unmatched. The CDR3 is CASSARTGATGELFF. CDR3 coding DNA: TGTGCCAGCAGCGCCCGGACAGGGGCCACCGGGGAGCTGTTTTTT.

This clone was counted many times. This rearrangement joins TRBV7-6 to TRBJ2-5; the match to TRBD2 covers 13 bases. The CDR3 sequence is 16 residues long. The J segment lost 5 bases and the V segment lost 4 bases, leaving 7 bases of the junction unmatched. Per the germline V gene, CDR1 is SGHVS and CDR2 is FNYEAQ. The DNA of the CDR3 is TGTGCCAGCAGCTCCGGACTAGCGGGGGCCCGGGAGACCCAGTACTTC. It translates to CASSSGLAGARETQYF.

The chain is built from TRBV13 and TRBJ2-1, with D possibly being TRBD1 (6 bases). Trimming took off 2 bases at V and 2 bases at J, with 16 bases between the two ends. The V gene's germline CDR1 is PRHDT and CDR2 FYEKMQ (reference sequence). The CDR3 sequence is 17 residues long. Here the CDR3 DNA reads TGTGCCAGCAGCTTAAGGGGTGTAGGGGGTCCCTACAATGAGCAGTTCTTC. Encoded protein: CASSLRGVGGPYNEQFF.

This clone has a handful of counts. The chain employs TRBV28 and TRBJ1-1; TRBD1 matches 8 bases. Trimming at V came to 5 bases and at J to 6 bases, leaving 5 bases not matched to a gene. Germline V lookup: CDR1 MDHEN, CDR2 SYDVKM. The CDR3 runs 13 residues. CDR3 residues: CASSLDREAEAFF. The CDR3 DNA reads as TGTGCCAGCAGTCTGGACAGGGAGGCTGAAGCTTTCTTT.

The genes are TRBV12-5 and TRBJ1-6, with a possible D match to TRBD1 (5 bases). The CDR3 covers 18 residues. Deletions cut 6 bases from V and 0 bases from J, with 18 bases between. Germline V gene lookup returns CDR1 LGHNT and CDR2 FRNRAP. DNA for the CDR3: TGTGCTAGTGGCCGAAACCGGGACGGGAGCTCCTATAATTCACCCCTCCACTTT. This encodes CASGRNRDGSSYNSPLHF.

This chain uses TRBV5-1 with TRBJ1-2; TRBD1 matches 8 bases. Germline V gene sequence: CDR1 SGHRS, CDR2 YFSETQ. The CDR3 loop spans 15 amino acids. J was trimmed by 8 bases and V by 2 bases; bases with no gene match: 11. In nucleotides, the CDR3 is TGCGCCAGCAGCTTAGGAACCGGGACAGGCGACGGCTACACCTTC. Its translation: CASSLGTGTGDGYTF.

The CDR3 here is CASSEEGKGQPQHF. CDR3 bases: TGTGCCAGCAGTGAAGAGGGAAAGGGTCAGCCCCAGCATTTT. V gene TRBV6-1 combines with J gene TRBJ1-5; D gene ambiguous. The CDR3 length is 14 residues. Germline V gene sequence: CDR1 MNHNS, CDR2 SASEGT. V was shortened by 1 base and J by 6 bases, with 10 bases between the two germline ends.

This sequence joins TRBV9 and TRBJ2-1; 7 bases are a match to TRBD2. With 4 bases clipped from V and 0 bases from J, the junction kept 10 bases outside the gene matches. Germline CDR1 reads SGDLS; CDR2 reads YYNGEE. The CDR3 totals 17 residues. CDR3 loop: CASSLASGPVSYNEQFF. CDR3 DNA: TGTGCCAGCAGCCTAGCTAGCGGTCCCGTCTCCTACAATGAGCAGTTCTTC.

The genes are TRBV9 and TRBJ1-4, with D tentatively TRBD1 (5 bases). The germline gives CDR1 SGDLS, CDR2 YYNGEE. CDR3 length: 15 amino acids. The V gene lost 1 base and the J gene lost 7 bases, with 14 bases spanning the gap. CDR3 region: CASSVLGVSGEKLFF. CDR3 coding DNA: TGTGCCAGCAGCGTATTGGGGGTTAGCGGTGAAAAACTGTTTTTT.

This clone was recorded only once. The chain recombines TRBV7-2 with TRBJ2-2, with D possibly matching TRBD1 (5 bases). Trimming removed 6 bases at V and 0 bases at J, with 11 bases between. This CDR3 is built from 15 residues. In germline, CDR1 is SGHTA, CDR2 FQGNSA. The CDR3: CASSLTGSNTGELFF. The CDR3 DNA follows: TGTGCCAGCAGTCTTACAGGTTCGAACACCGGGGAGCTGTTTTTT.

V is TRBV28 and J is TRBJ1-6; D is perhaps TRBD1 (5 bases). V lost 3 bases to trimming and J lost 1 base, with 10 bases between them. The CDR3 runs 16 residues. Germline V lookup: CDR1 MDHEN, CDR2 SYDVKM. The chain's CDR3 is CASSFSGQSYNSPLHF. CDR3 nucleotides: TGTGCCAGCAGTTTCTCGGGGCAATCCTATAATTCACCCCTCCACTTT.

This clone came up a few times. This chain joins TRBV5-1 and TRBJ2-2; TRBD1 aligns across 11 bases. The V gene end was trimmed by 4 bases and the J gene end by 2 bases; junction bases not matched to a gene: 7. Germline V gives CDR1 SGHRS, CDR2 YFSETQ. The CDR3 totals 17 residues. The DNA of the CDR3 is TGCGCCAGCAGCAGCTTAGGACAGGGGGCTAACACCGGGGAGCTGTTTTTT. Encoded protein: CASSSLGQGANTGELFF.

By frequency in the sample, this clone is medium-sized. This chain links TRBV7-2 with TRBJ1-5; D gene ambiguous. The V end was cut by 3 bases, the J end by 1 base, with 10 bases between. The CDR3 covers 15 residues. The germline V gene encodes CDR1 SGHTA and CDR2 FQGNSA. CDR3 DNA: TGTGCCAGCAGCTTGGGTTTTGTGAGCAATCAGCCCCAGCATTTT. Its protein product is CASSLGFVSNQPQHF.

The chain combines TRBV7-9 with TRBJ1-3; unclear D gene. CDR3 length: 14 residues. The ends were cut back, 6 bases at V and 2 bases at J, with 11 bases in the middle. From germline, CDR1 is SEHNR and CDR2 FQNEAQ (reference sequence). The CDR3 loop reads CASRSGSTGNTIYF. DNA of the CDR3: TGTGCCAGCAGGTCCGGTTCTACTGGAAACACCATATATTTT.

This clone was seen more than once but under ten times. In DNA, the CDR3 is TGTGCCAGCAGTGAAGCGTACGCCCAGCGGGGGGGCTACACCTTC. Translated, it gives CASSEAYAQRGGYTF. This sequence joins TRBV6-1 and TRBJ1-2; TRBD1 might be the D (5 bases). Germline lookup yields CDR1 MNHNS and CDR2 SASEGT. Trimming left V 0 bases short and J 8 bases short, with 16 bases between. The CDR3 loop spans 15 amino acids.

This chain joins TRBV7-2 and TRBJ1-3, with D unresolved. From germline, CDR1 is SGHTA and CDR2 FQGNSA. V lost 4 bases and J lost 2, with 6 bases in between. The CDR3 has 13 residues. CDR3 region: CASSYSAGNTIYF. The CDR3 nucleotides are TGTGCCAGCAGCTATTCAGCTGGAAACACCATATATTTT.

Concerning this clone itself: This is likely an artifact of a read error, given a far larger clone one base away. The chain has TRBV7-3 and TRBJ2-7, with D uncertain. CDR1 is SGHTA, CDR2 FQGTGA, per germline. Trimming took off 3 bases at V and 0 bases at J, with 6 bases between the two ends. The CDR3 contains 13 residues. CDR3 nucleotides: TGTGCCAGCAGCTTGTCCAGCTCCTACGAGCAGTACTTC. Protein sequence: CASSLSSSYEQYF.

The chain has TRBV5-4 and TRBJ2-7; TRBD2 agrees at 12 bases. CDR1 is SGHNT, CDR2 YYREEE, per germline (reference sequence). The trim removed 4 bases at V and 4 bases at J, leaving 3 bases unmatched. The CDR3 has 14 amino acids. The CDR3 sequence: CASSDGLAGYEQYF. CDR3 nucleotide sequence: TGTGCCAGCAGCGACGGACTAGCGGGGTACGAGCAGTACTTC.

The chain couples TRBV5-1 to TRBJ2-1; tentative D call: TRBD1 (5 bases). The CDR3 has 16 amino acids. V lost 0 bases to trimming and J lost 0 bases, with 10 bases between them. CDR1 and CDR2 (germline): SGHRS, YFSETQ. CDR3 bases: TGCGCCAGCAGCTTGGACAGGCCTACCTCCTACAATGAGCAGTTCTTC. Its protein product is CASSLDRPTSYNEQFF. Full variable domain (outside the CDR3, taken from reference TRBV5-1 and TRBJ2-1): KAGVTQTPRYLIKTRGQQVTLSCSPISGHRSVSWYQQTPGQGLQFLFEYFSETQRNKGNFPGRFSGRQFSNSRSEMNVSTLELGDSALYLCASSLDRPTSYNEQFFGPGTRLTVL.

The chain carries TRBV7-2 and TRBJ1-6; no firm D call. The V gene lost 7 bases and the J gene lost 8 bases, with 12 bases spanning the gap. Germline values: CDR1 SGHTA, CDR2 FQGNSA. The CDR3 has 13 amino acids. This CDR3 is CASNGQIDSPLHF. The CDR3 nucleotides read TGTGCCAGCAATGGGCAGATTGATTCACCCCTCCACTTT.

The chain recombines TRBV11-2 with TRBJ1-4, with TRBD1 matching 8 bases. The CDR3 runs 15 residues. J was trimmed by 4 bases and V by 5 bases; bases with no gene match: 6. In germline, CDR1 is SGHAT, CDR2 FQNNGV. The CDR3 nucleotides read TGTGCCAGCAGCCAAGACAGGGGCTATAATGAAAAACTGTTTTTT. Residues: CASSQDRGYNEKLFF.

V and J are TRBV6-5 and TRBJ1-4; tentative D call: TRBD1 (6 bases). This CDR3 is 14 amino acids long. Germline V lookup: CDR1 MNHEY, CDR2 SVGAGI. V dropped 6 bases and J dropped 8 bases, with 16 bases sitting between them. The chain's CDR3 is CASRRSGVGEKLFF. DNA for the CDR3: TGTGCCAGCAGACGCTCAGGGGTTGGGGAAAAACTGTTTTTT.

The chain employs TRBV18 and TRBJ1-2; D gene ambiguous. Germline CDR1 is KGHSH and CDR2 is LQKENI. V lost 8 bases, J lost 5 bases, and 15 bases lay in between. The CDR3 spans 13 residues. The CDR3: CASGPPGFYGYTF. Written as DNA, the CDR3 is TGTGCCAGCGGTCCGCCGGGGTTTTATGGCTACACCTTC.